This T cell receptor (beta chain) was recorded in a study of cytomegalovirus exposure and HLA in healthy donors. In the case of this clone: At one end, the junction sequence differs from germline, possibly due to a read error.

Germline loops: CDR1 SGHDT, CDR2 YYEEEE. The CDR3 has 15 residues. The PCR ran on 60 Vbeta and 13 Jbeta primers. The repertoire was sequenced with immunoSEQ multiplex PCR; TCRdb's copy has only in-frame clones and lacks some. The data show about 140,000 clones, with around 72% seen just once and over 1% held by the top ten. Sequences were obtained from PBMCs. The sequence was obtained from a woman aged 40 to 50 in good health and CMV-seronegative. The genes are TRBV5-6 and TRBJ1-2; 8 bases match TRBD1. CDR3 region: CASNLVDRAFYGYTF. The DNA for the CDR3 is TGTGCCAGCAACTTGGTGGACAGGGCATTTTATGGCTACACCTTC.